One sample yielded the 17 T cell receptor beta chains listed below, sequenced in a study of cytomegalovirus exposure and HLA in healthy donors. Use of 60 Vbeta and 13 Jbeta primers characterized the PCR. Generated by immunoSEQ multiplex PCR, the TCRdb table keeps only in-frame clones and is missing some. The sample holds under 110,000 clones, more than 70% seen once. The sequenced sample consisted of PBMCs. The origin of the receptors is a man aged 30 to 39 in good health and CMV-seronegative.

The chain employs TRBV5-6 and TRBJ2-5; 10 nucleotides line up with TRBD2. CDR1 is SGHDT and CDR2 is YYEEEE in the germline V gene. V lost 4 bases and J lost 4; bases outside the gene matches: 7. The CDR3 runs to 15 residues. The CDR3 region has the DNA TGTGCCAGCAGCCTTTCCGGGACTAGCGTAGAGACCCAGTACTTC. This translates into CASSLSGTSVETQYF.

The rearrangement links TRBV4-2 to TRBJ2-3; unclear D gene. Germline V gene sequence: CDR1 LGHNA, CDR2 YNFKEQ. V was shortened by 6 bases and J by 0 bases, with 13 bases between the two germline ends. The CDR3 is 15 residues long. The CDR3 nucleotides read TGTGCCAGCAGTAATGTAATTACTAGCACAGATACGCAGTATTTT. Translating gives CASSNVITSTDTQYF.

The gene calls are TRBV19 and TRBJ1-6, with 9 bases lining up with TRBD1. In germline, CDR1 is LNHDA, CDR2 SQIVND (reference sequence). This CDR3 is 16 amino acids long. Unmatched junction bases numbered 9, after V lost 5 bases and J lost 7 bases. The CDR3, as DNA: TGTGCCAGTAGTGTAGGGACAGGGCAATCGAATTCACCCCTCCACTTT. This translates into CASSVGTGQSNSPLHF.

The chain recombines TRBV7-6 with TRBJ2-7; 7 bases are shared with TRBD1. Germline lookup yields CDR1 SGHVS and CDR2 FNYEAQ. Trimming took 3 bases from V and 3 from J; bases not matched to a gene: 5. CDR3 length: 14 amino acids. The CDR3 region is CASSLKGADYEQYF. CDR3 nucleotide sequence: TGTGCCAGCAGCTTGAAGGGGGCCGACTACGAGCAGTACTTC.

The chain uses TRBV5-1 and TRBJ1-4; TRBD1 aligns across 10 bases. CDR1 is SGHRS and CDR2 is YFSETQ in the germline V gene. The CDR3 is made up of 16 amino acids. J lost 6 bases, V lost 4 bases, and 9 bases had no gene match. In nucleotides, the CDR3 is TGCGCCAGCAGCACACAGACAGGGGGCGCGGATGAAAAACTGTTTTTT. Translated, it gives CASSTQTGGADEKLFF.

The chain couples TRBV7-2 to TRBJ2-1; 10 bases match TRBD2. This CDR3 spans 15 amino acids. Germline V gene data show CDR1 as SGHTA and CDR2 as FQGNSA. After removal of 1 base from V and 7 bases from J, the junction contained 4 bases not matched to a gene. CDR3 sequence: CASSLVAGGGNEQFF. The CDR3 DNA reads TGTGCCAGCAGCTTAGTAGCGGGGGGCGGGAATGAGCAGTTCTTC.

This rearrangement joins TRBV6-5 to TRBJ2-3; perhaps TRBD1 as D (5 bases). Germline V gene data show CDR1 as MNHEY and CDR2 as SVGAGI. The CDR3 has 11 residues. Trimming cost V 6 bases and J 6 bases, with 7 bases left between them. The chain's CDR3 is CASSRQDTQYF. CDR3 nucleotide sequence: TGTGCCAGCAGCAGACAGGATACGCAGTATTTT.

The rearrangement uses TRBV27 and TRBJ2-5, with D possibly being TRBD2 (7 bases). The germline CDR1 and CDR2 sequences are MNHEY and SMNVEV (reference sequence). Trimming removed 5 bases from V and 1 base from J, with 17 bases in between. The CDR3 is made up of 16 amino acids. CDR3 sequence reads: CASSQVGGLPQETQYF. CDR3 in DNA: TGTGCCAGCAGTCAAGTCGGGGGGCTCCCCCAAGAGACCCAGTACTTC.

V is TRBV5-8 and J is TRBJ2-7; 7 nucleotides align to TRBD1. Germline V CDR1 and CDR2: SGHTS, YDEGEE. The trim removed 4 bases at V and 3 bases at J, leaving 1 base unmatched. CDR3 length equals 12 residues. In nucleotides, the CDR3 is TGTGCCAGCAGCAGGACAGGCTACGAGCAGTACTTC. It specifies CASSRTGYEQYF. Drawing the rest from reference TRBV5-8 and TRBJ2-7, the complete variable domain is EAGVTQSPTHLIKTRGQQATLRCSPISGHTSVYWYQQALGLGLQFLLWYDEGEERNRGNFPPRFSGRQFPNYSSELNVNALELEDSALYLCASSRTGYEQYFGPGTRLTVT.

V and J are TRBV13 and TRBJ2-1; 15 positions match TRBD2. Germline CDR1 reads PRHDT; CDR2 reads FYEKMQ (reference sequence). This CDR3 contains 17 residues. The trim removed 5 bases at V and 8 bases at J, leaving 10 bases unmatched. The CDR3 bases are TGTGCCAGCAGCCCACTCGGGACTAGCGGGAGGTTATATGAGCAGTTCTTC. Translation gives CASSPLGTSGRLYEQFF.

The V and J genes are TRBV21-1 and TRBJ2-7; the table assigns TRBD2, which was not confirmed against the DNA. TRBV21-1 is reported as a pseudogene. The CDR3 sequence is 15 residues long. CDR3 DNA: TGTGCCAGCAGCACTAGCGGGGGAGAATCATACGAGCAGTACTTC. Protein product: CASSTSGGESYEQYF.

The chain recombines TRBV18 with TRBJ2-1, with D unresolved. This CDR3 has 16 amino acids. The germline gives CDR1 KGHSH, CDR2 LQKENI. Trimming took off 2 bases at V and 1 base at J, with 12 bases between the two ends. The CDR3 DNA follows: TGTGCCAGCTCACCAAGGCAAACCAGGTCCTACAATGAGCAGTTCTTC. Its translation is CASSPRQTRSYNEQFF.

The gene calls are TRBV7-2 and TRBJ2-7, with D uncertain. Germline V CDR1 and CDR2: SGHTA, FQGNSA. Between the trimmed V and J ends, which lost 5 bases and 5 bases, there was a span of 19 bases. The CDR3 is 15 residues long. As DNA, the CDR3 is TGTGCCAGCAGCCCCACTTTTGAGAGGTTCGACGAGCAGTACTTC. Amino acid sequence: CASSPTFERFDEQYF.

The CDR3 is CASRKTEASYEQYF. Written as DNA, the CDR3 is TGTGCCAGCAGGAAGACAGAGGCTTCCTACGAGCAGTACTTC. The chain uses TRBV2 and TRBJ2-7; maybe TRBD1 (5 bases). Germline lookup yields CDR1 SNHLY and CDR2 FYNNEI. The CDR3 totals 14 residues. Trimming left V 6 bases short and J 1 base short, with 13 bases between.

V gene TRBV7-9 combines with J gene TRBJ1-4; D call uncertain. CDR1 and CDR2 from the germline V gene are SEHNR and FQNEAQ (reference sequence). The CDR3 runs to 15 residues. Trimming cost V 5 bases and J 4 bases, with 14 bases left between them. The CDR3 here is CASSKEPARNEKLFF. DNA for the CDR3: TGTGCCAGCAGCAAAGAGCCTGCCCGTAATGAAAAACTGTTTTTT.

The chain is built from TRBV28 and TRBJ2-6, with D uncertain. Germline V gene sequence: CDR1 MDHEN, CDR2 SYDVKM. V was cut by 1 base and J by 1 base, with 5 bases left in between. This CDR3 has 15 amino acids. The CDR3 nucleotides read TGTGCCAGCAGTTTATATTATTCTGGGGCCAACGTCCTGACTTTC. It translates to CASSLYYSGANVLTF.

Turning to this clone: Other DNA sequences in this specimen translate into the identical CDR3. The CDR3 protein is CASSLVRGDTGELFF. The CDR3, as DNA: TGTGCCAGCAGCTTGGTTCGCGGGGACACCGGGGAGCTGTTTTTT. The chain couples TRBV5-4 to TRBJ2-2; a weak D match, TRBD2 (6 bases). CDR3 length: 15 amino acids. CDR1 SGHNT and CDR2 YYREEE come from the germline V gene (reference sequence). V was pared by 0 bases and J by 3 bases, with 9 bases between.